The clone carrying this T cell receptor (beta chain) was found a few times. The sample comes from a study of T cells after somatic rescue of genetic block. Germline CDR1 is MNHEY and CDR2 is SMNVEV (reference sequence). V was cut by 6 bases and J by 1 base, with 14 bases left in between. The CDR3 has 15 residues. The repertoire was sequenced with immunoSEQ multiplex PCR; TCRdb's copy has only in-frame clones and lacks some. This table holds approximately 14,000 clones, about 70% found once. This chain connects TRBV27 to TRBJ2-3, with D hard to call. Sequencing input: peripheral blood mononuclear cells (PBMCs). The sequence was collected from a man between 18 and 35 years old. CDR3 coding DNA: TGTGCCAGCAGAACCCGAAGGCGAGGCACAGATACGCAGTATTTT. Translated, it gives CASRTRRRGTDTQYF.